This TCR beta chain is drawn from a study of shared clonotypes between healthy human individuals (dated by TCRdb to between 2020 and 2021). For the study in its entirety: The cohort comprised a couple of women and three men aged 18 to 49 years. The study deeply sequenced blood TCR repertoires of about 5 healthy adults to estimate repertoire size and the extent of clonotype sharing between individuals. Per donor, leukapheresis produced somewhere between about 0.9 and 9.5 billion PBMCs. To increase sequencing depth and limit assay-specific biases, TCR repertoire library preparation and sequencing were carried out by different laboratories using diverse techniques. The research as a whole found: Based on pairwise subsampling, the degree of clonotype sharing among donors was expected to be affected by sequencing depth. The genetic and exposure-history diversity represented was limited by the small number of donors. Sampling was restricted to blood, and TCR repertoires in tissue are likely to differ from TCR repertoires in blood.

Using the deep immunoSEQ assay, multiplex PCR amplified TCR CDR3 regions from genomic DNA. For each cell subset, the extracted genomic DNA was distributed evenly across all wells of several immunoSEQ 96-well plates, and each plate served as one replicate. For unsorted PBMC, 300 to 350 ng genomic DNA, equal to roughly 32,000 T cell genomes, was loaded into each replicate PCR. Genomic DNA from unsorted PBMC was sequenced over ten immunoSEQ deep assay plates. Purified libraries were quantified with a Qubit 3.0 fluorometer, sized on a Bioanalyzer 2100, and re-quantified with the KAPA Library Quantification kit. A separate single-read 150-cycle Illumina NextSeq 550 flow cell was used to sequence each immunoSEQ 96-well plate. Regarding the original processing steps: Because the immunoSEQ output included only junctional sequences and no quality scores, the filtering could not be the same as the filtering used for full-length reads. Sequences were annotated with PyIR, a Python wrapper for IgBLAST v1.9, and V/J genes and CDR3 were assigned using IMGT germline references. Reads were filtered out if the reads had weak V/J assignments (E-value above 1e-6), no CDR3, stop codons, out-of-frame junctions, or ambiguous translated residues. V3J clonotypes were defined as sequences sharing the same inferred V gene, J gene, and CDR3 amino acid sequence. Percentage overlap between repertoires was computed as shared unique clonotypes divided by the size of the smaller repertoire. RTK rarefaction, the Chao1 estimator, and Recon v2.1 estimates of unobserved clonotypes were used to assess repertoire richness. Here the immuneACCESS table is served through TCRdb, limited to in-frame sequences with V and J called. Missing clones are a known gap in these copies; in checked studies unresolved V genes cover under half, and the rest lacks a known reason. V and J calls and clone size are copied from that table; D and trimming were computed from the DNA. The sample table records approximately 500,000 clones; around 85% of these occur just once. The ten biggest clones cover approximately 12% of the sample.

The donors were healthy, HIV-negative adults with no recently reported acute infections or vaccinations. Only Caucasian adults living in Nashville, Tennessee, USA were represented among the donors. For unsorted samples, roughly 86 million PBMCs were counted and genomic DNA was extracted with the QIAamp DNA Blood Mini kit. Blood was collected by leukapheresis, and PBMCs were isolated by Ficoll-Histopaque density gradient centrifugation and then cryopreserved in liquid nitrogen vapor phase. Points on this clone: Its antigen is not yet known. One base away there is no much larger clone; base qualities are not given.

Including cysteine and phenylalanine, the CDR3 has 11 amino acids. The retained sequence is limited to the CDR3, 33 bases, with the frame set at the first base. V is clipped by 7 bases and J by 0 bases, and the sequence between their germline boundaries is 4 bases long. CDR1 DFQATT and CDR2 SNEGSKA were looked up in the germline V gene (reference sequence). Source material: PBMCs. The clonotype originates from a woman aged 40-49 years in good health. Some clones in this sample may be carry-over from other donors' samples. Recombination connected TRBV20-1 to TRBJ2-1; a confident D gene designation cannot be given. The DNA sequence follows: TGCAGTGGGGCCTCCTACAATGAGCAGTTCTTC. Its coded protein is CSGASYNEQFF.